This TCR beta chain was retrieved from a study of cytomegalovirus exposure and HLA in healthy donors. Overall study findings and caveats: Some V segments, TRBV6-2 and TRBV6-3 among them, were indistinguishable and were therefore excluded. Among TCR sequences, most were rare, though some public TCRs appeared in many donors. About 87% or about 30% of the time was how often most TCR beta V segments were productive, according to an earlier analysis. A later analysis linked a missense variant in DCLRE1C to the trimming of TCR beta V and J genes.

Primers for the PCR totalled 60 Vbeta and 13 Jbeta. Generated by immunoSEQ multiplex PCR, the TCRdb table keeps only in-frame clones and is missing some. The table has around 120,000 clones, about three quarters seen once. Concerning this clone itself: Its antigen is unidentified.

The J segment lost 2 bases and the V segment lost 4 bases, leaving 6 bases of the junction unmatched. This CDR3 region has 15 residues. The V gene's germline CDR1 is SGHRS and CDR2 YFSETQ. Sequenced material: PBMCs. The chain recombines TRBV5-1 with TRBJ2-3; TRBD2 matches 8 bases. The clonotype comes from a woman in her thirties or forties in good health and CMV-seronegative. CDR3 loop: CASSTGTSFTDTQYF. In nucleotides, the CDR3 is TGCGCCAGCAGCACGGGGACTAGTTTCACAGATACGCAGTATTTT. The whole variable domain, filled in from reference TRBV5-1 and TRBJ2-3, reads KAGVTQTPRYLIKTRGQQVTLSCSPISGHRSVSWYQQTPGQGLQFLFEYFSETQRNKGNFPGRFSGRQFSNSRSEMNVSTLELGDSALYLCASSTGTSFTDTQYFGPGTRLTVL.